A selection of T cell receptor beta chains follows, all from one sample in a study of blood T cell repertoires in COVID-19. Libraries were prepared by immunoSEQ multiplex PCR; TCRdb keeps only in-frame clonotypes and omits some of them. The sample contains approximately 150,000 clones, about 79% of which appear only once. The material sequenced was peripheral blood. All receptors derive from a man in his 60s with active or convalescent COVID-19. Both conserved end residues are part of each CDR3. Each record gives: D gene, V gene, J gene, clone size, CDR3 DNA, CDR3 protein. The D gene is left open where the match is weak. The size of a clone is reported for some rows only, either as once, few or many, or as a class for expanded clones.

D gene: NA; V gene: TRBV18; J gene: TRBJ2-5; clone size: NA; CDR3 DNA: TGTGCCAGCTCAGTACAGGGTCAAGAGACCCAGTACTTC; CDR3 protein: CASSVQGQETQYF
D gene: NA; V gene: TRBV6-5; J gene: TRBJ1-2; clone size: few; CDR3 DNA: TGTGCCAGCAGCCGGGACAAGGCGCGGGGCTACACCTTC; CDR3 protein: CASSRDKARGYTF
D gene: NA; V gene: TRBV2; J gene: TRBJ1-2; clone size: NA; CDR3 DNA: TGTGCCAGCAGTGACCGACCTCGGGACTATGGCTACACCTTC; CDR3 protein: CASSDRPRDYGYTF
D gene: TRBD2; V gene: TRBV18; J gene: TRBJ2-5; clone size: NA; CDR3 DNA: TGTGCCAGCTCATACGGACTAGCGGGAAAGTTCTCCCAAGAGACCCAGTACTTC; CDR3 protein: CASSYGLAGKFSQETQYF
D gene: NA; V gene: TRBV5-4; J gene: TRBJ2-3; clone size: NA; CDR3 DNA: TGTGCCAGCAGCTTAGGGCGCGGGGATACGCAGTATTTT; CDR3 protein: CASSLGRGDTQYF
D gene: TRBD1; V gene: TRBV18; J gene: TRBJ1-6; clone size: NA; CDR3 DNA: TGTGCCAGCTCACCCCGGGACAGAGGATCGACACCCCTCCACTTT; CDR3 protein: CASSPRDRGSTPLHF
D gene: NA; V gene: TRBV5-8; J gene: TRBJ1-5; clone size: NA; CDR3 DNA: TGTGCCAGCAGCTTACAGGGAAGCAATCAGCCCCAGCATTTT; CDR3 protein: CASSLQGSNQPQHF
D gene: TRBD1; V gene: TRBV18; J gene: TRBJ1-1; clone size: NA; CDR3 DNA: TGTGCCAGCTCACCCCGACAGGGTATCCCCGACACTGAAGCTTTCTTT; CDR3 protein: CASSPRQGIPDTEAFF
D gene: NA; V gene: TRBV5-6; J gene: TRBJ1-1; clone size: once; CDR3 DNA: TGTGCCAGCAGCTTGGACGGGTGGAACACTGAAGCTTTCTTT; CDR3 protein: CASSLDGWNTEAFF
D gene: NA; V gene: TRBV4-3; J gene: TRBJ1-2; clone size: NA; CDR3 DNA: TGCGCCAGCAGCCAAGATTACCTATGGGCAGGGTGGGGCTACACCTTC; CDR3 protein: CASSQDYLWAGWGYTF
D gene: NA; V gene: TRBV29-1; J gene: TRBJ2-1; clone size: NA; CDR3 DNA: TGCAGCGTTCCGAGTTTAAATCCGGTCTCCTACAATGAGCAGTTCTTC; CDR3 protein: CSVPSLNPVSYNEQFF
D gene: TRBD1; V gene: TRBV5-1; J gene: TRBJ2-7; clone size: once; CDR3 DNA: TGCGCCAGCAGCTACAGCACAGGGGGCACCTACGAGCAGTACTTC; CDR3 protein: CASSYSTGGTYEQYF
D gene: NA; V gene: TRBV2; J gene: TRBJ1-5; clone size: NA; CDR3 DNA: TGTGCCAGCAGAGCCCAACCAGGGGCCCAGGGGCCCCAGCATTTT; CDR3 protein: CASRAQPGAQGPQHF
D gene: NA; V gene: TRBV10-3; J gene: TRBJ1-1; clone size: NA; CDR3 DNA: TGTGCCATCAGTGATCCTGGGCAGGGGATGGACACTGAAGCTTTCTTT; CDR3 protein: CAISDPGQGMDTEAFF
D gene: NA; V gene: TRBV6-5; J gene: TRBJ1-2; clone size: NA; CDR3 DNA: TGTGCCAGCAGTTCCGTCGTCTATGGCTACACCTTC; CDR3 protein: CASSSVVYGYTF
D gene: NA; V gene: TRBV19; J gene: TRBJ1-1; clone size: NA; CDR3 DNA: TGTGCCAGTAGTATGCGTACACCTCAGGGTAAACCCTACCTGAACACTGAAGCTTTCTTT; CDR3 protein: CASSMRTPQGKPYLNTEAFF
D gene: TRBD1; V gene: TRBV4-3; J gene: TRBJ1-1; clone size: NA; CDR3 DNA: TGCGCCAGCAGCCTAGTCGACAGGGATAACACTGAAGCTTTCTTT; CDR3 protein: CASSLVDRDNTEAFF
D gene: NA; V gene: TRBV19; J gene: TRBJ1-3; clone size: NA; CDR3 DNA: TGTGCCAGTAGTAGCACCAGGGTCTTGCGAAACACCATATATTTT; CDR3 protein: CASSSTRVLRNTIYF
D gene: NA; V gene: TRBV19; J gene: TRBJ2-3; clone size: NA; CDR3 DNA: TGTGCCAGTAGATTGGTAGGACAAACAGATACGCAGTATTTT; CDR3 protein: CASRLVGQTDTQYF
D gene: NA; V gene: TRBV7-9; J gene: TRBJ1-1; clone size: few; CDR3 DNA: TGTGCCAGCAGCGGGGGCGTGGAGAACACTGAAGCTTTCTTT; CDR3 protein: CASSGGVENTEAFF
D gene: NA; V gene: TRBV11-3; J gene: TRBJ2-5; clone size: NA; CDR3 DNA: TGTGCCAGCAGCTTAAGTATGGCGGGAGAGACCCAGTACTTC; CDR3 protein: CASSLSMAGETQYF